These 32 T cell receptor beta chains were sequenced from one sample in a study of T-cell reconstitution after alpha-beta-depleted transplantation in children. TCRbeta library construction was performed incorporating unique molecular identifiers. Via MiXCR, TCRdb re-called the PCR reads, giving one row per CDR3 protein. The profile shows approximately 400,000 distinct CDR3 sequences, roughly 11% of them singletons. The sample here was PBMCs from the stem cell graft donor, taken from the stem cell graft. The receptors come from a human donor who donated a stem cell graft to a child with acute myeloid leukemia.

The V call is TRBV4-2, the J call TRBJ2-3; TRBD1 or TRBD2 may be the D gene (5 bases each). The CDR3 runs 15 residues. Trimming took 7 bases from V and 2 from J, leaving 16 bases between them. Germline V CDR1 and CDR2: LGHNA, YNFKEQ. In DNA form, the CDR3 reads TGTGCCAGCACGAATATCCGGGACGACACAGATACGCAGTATTTT. It codes for CASTNIRDDTDTQYF.

This clonotype was observed many times. The V and J genes are TRBV5-1 and TRBJ2-7, with 7 positions matching TRBD2. CDR3 size: 14 residues. Trimming cost V 2 bases and J 3 bases; bases outside gene matches: 5. Germline V lookup: CDR1 SGHRS, CDR2 YFSETQ. Here the CDR3 DNA reads TGCGCCAGCAGCTTAGCGGGGAGCCTCTACGAGCAGTACTTC. It encodes CASSLAGSLYEQYF.

The rearrangement uses TRBV20-1 and TRBJ2-5, with D perhaps TRBD1 (5 bases). The CDR3 sequence is 15 residues long. V was shortened by 1 base and J by 2 bases, with 14 bases between the two germline ends. CDR1 DFQATT and CDR2 SNEGSKA come from the germline V gene (reference sequence). The CDR3 region has the DNA TGCAGTGCTAGAGTGCGGCGGCCAGGGCAAGAGACCCAGTACTTC. Residues: CSARVRRPGQETQYF.

V usage is TRBV5-5 and J usage is TRBJ2-7; 7 nucleotides match TRBD1. The ends lost 2 bases at V and 5 bases at J; junction bases unmatched: 10. From germline, CDR1 is SGHKS and CDR2 YYEKEE (reference sequence). The CDR3 runs to 15 residues. The chain's CDR3 is CASSFRDRVLDEQYV. In DNA, the CDR3 is TGTGCCAGCAGCTTTCGAGACAGGGTTCTTGACGAGCAGTACGTC.

This clonotype was counted between two and nine times. The chain has TRBV29-1 and TRBJ2-1, with D possibly being TRBD1 or TRBD2 (5 bases each). CDR1 SQVTM and CDR2 ANQGSEA come from the germline V gene. V was clipped by 4 bases and J by 3 bases, with 22 bases between them. The CDR3 spans 17 residues. The CDR3: CSVVAPGMGPFYNEQFF. CDR3 coding DNA: TGCAGCGTTGTCGCCCCGGGAATGGGACCTTTCTACAATGAGCAGTTCTTC.

This sequence joins TRBV7-9 and TRBJ2-7; 7 nucleotides line up with TRBD1. There are 13 residues in the CDR3. Germline V CDR1 and CDR2: SEHNR, FQNEAQ (reference sequence). V was pared by 1 base and J by 12 bases, with 9 bases of the junction left unmatched. The CDR3 is CASSLVTGQTMYF. The CDR3 bases are TGTGCCAGCAGCTTAGTAACGGGACAGACGATGTACTTC.

The chain joins TRBV15 to TRBJ2-1, with TRBD1 matching over 8 bases. The CDR3 totals 15 residues. The germline gives CDR1 LNHNV, CDR2 YYDKDF (reference sequence). The V segment lost 5 bases and the J segment 7 bases; nucleotides outside the gene matches: 10. The CDR3 DNA is TGTGCCACCAGCTGGACAGGGTCGGGTAGGAATGAGCAGTTCTTC. Its translation is CATSWTGSGRNEQFF.

This chain connects TRBV27 to TRBJ2-1; 8 bases match TRBD1. J gave up 0 bases and V 2 bases, and 6 bases lay outside the gene matches. Germline CDR1 reads MNHEY; CDR2 reads SMNVEV (reference sequence). The CDR3 runs 17 residues. The DNA of the CDR3 is TGTGCCAGCAGTTTAACCCCAGGGGGCCTCTCCTACAATGAGCAGTTCTTC. Protein product: CASSLTPGGLSYNEQFF.

This clonotype was counted between two and nine times. V and J are TRBV20-1 and TRBJ2-7; possibly TRBD1 or TRBD2 for D (5 bases each). Between the trimmed V and J ends, which lost 5 bases and 3 bases, there was a span of 11 bases. CDR3 length: 12 amino acids. From germline, CDR1 is DFQATT and CDR2 SNEGSKA (reference sequence). This chain's CDR3 is CSAARDDYEQYF. DNA of the CDR3: TGCAGTGCTGCTCGGGACGACTACGAGCAGTACTTC.

The chain recombines TRBV6-2 or TRBV6-3 with TRBJ2-1; 7 bases match TRBD2. The germline gives CDR1 MNHEY, CDR2 SVGEGT. Unmatched junction bases numbered 2, after V lost 2 bases and J lost 1 base. The CDR3 sequence is 15 residues long. For the CDR3, the DNA is TGTGCCAGCAGTTACGCGGGGGAATCCTACAATGAGCAGTTCTTC. Translation: CASSYAGESYNEQFF.

The sample holds a few counts of this clonotype. The V and J genes are TRBV7-9 and TRBJ2-5; the D is unclear. Trimming took off 5 bases at V and 5 bases at J, with 12 bases between the two ends. The length of the CDR3 is 13 residues. CDR1 is SEHNR, CDR2 FQNEAQ, per germline (reference sequence). The CDR3 here is CASSDWNYETQYF. As DNA, the CDR3 is TGTGCCAGCAGCGACTGGAATTATGAGACCCAGTACTTC.

DNA for the CDR3: TGCAGTGCTAGCGTCATCGGGGGCAGTAGCTCCTACAATGAGCAGTTCTTC. Its translation: CSASVIGGSSSYNEQFF. The chain joins TRBV20-1 to TRBJ2-1; D may be TRBD1 or TRBD2 (6 bases each). CDR3 size: 17 residues. Germline V gene lookup returns CDR1 DFQATT and CDR2 SNEGSKA (reference sequence). V lost 3 bases and J lost 0, with 18 bases in between.

The chain carries TRBV20-1 and TRBJ1-1; weak D call: TRBD1 (5 bases). Trimming stripped 1 base from V and 5 bases from J, with 14 bases between. The germline V gene has CDR1 DFQATT and CDR2 SNEGSKA (reference sequence). The length of the CDR3 is 14 residues. CDR3 region: CSARGGRGQTEAFF. The CDR3 nucleotides read TGCAGTGCTAGAGGTGGGAGGGGCCAGACTGAAGCTTTCTTT.

Details on this clonotype: The CDR3 does not close with the conserved phenylalanine or tryptophan, likely indicating a read error. The rearrangement uses TRBV12-3 or TRBV12-4 and TRBJ1-4; TRBD1 aligns across 7 bases. The CDR3 is 14 amino acids. V shed 5 bases, J shed 3 bases, and the junction held 3 bases outside the gene matches. The CDR3 nucleotides are TGTGCCAGCAGTACAGGGGCCGCTAATGAAAAACTGTTTTTA. Translating it yields CASSTGAANEKLFL.

This chain uses TRBV20-1 with TRBJ2-5, with 8 nucleotides matching TRBD1. This CDR3 has 15 residues. With V trimmed by 6 bases and J by 8 bases, 17 bases remained unmatched. Germline CDR1 reads DFQATT; CDR2 reads SNEGSKA (reference sequence). This chain's CDR3 is CSAPQGDGSGDTQYF. CDR3 nucleotides: TGCAGTGCCCCACAGGGGGACGGTTCGGGGGACACCCAGTACTTC.

This rearrangement joins TRBV4-1 to TRBJ2-1; D remains ambiguous. The CDR3 covers 15 residues. Germline V lookup: CDR1 MGHRA, CDR2 YSYEKL. V gave up 2 bases and J gave up 5 bases, with 13 bases separating them. DNA for the CDR3: TGCGCCAGCAGCCAAACCCCAGACGGACACAATGAGCAGTTCTTC. It yields the protein CASSQTPDGHNEQFF.

This clonotype has only a few counts. The chain links TRBV7-3 to TRBJ2-7; the D is unclear. Germline assignment: CDR1 SGHTA and CDR2 FQGTGA. This CDR3 comprises 14 residues. Trimming cost V 3 bases and J 0 bases, with 9 bases left between them. The CDR3: CASSLVGYSYEQYF. The CDR3 coding sequence is TGTGCCAGCAGCTTGGTGGGGTACTCCTACGAGCAGTACTTC.

The chain has TRBV5-1 and TRBJ1-6, with D unclear. Germline lookup yields CDR1 SGHRS and CDR2 YFSETQ. There are 15 residues in the CDR3. V shed 4 bases and J shed 0 bases, with 8 bases lying between them. CDR3 region: CASSPDTSYNSPLHF. DNA for the CDR3: TGCGCCAGCAGCCCCGACACCTCCTATAATTCACCCCTCCACTTT.

This clonotype was seen a few times. The J gene is TRBJ2-3, the V gene TRBV6-5; the D gene is possibly TRBD2 (6 bases). The CDR3 consists of 14 residues. The V end was cut by 3 bases, the J end by 6 bases, with 13 bases between. In germline, CDR1 is MNHEY, CDR2 SVGAGI. The CDR3 loop reads CASSYRGSGDTQYF. The CDR3 bases are TGTGCCAGCAGTTATCGGGGGTCCGGGGATACGCAGTATTTT.

This clonotype was counted between two and nine times. The rearrangement joins TRBV10-3 to TRBJ2-2, with 9 bases matching TRBD1. The V gene's germline CDR1 is ENHRY and CDR2 SYGVKD. With 5 bases clipped from V and 6 bases from J, the junction kept 10 bases outside the gene matches. CDR3 length: 16 amino acids. The CDR3 sequence is CAISYPGQGRAGELFF. The CDR3 region has the DNA TGTGCCATCAGTTACCCGGGACAGGGAAGGGCCGGGGAGCTGTTTTTT.

A few counts support this clonotype. The V and J genes are TRBV9 and TRBJ2-2; TRBD2 matches at 9 bases. The CDR3 is made up of 17 amino acids. Germline values: CDR1 SGDLS, CDR2 YYNGEE. Unmatched junction bases numbered 7, after V lost 4 bases and J lost 0 bases. DNA for the CDR3: TGTGCCAGCAGCCCTGCCGGGACTAGCACGAACACCGGGGAGCTGTTTTTT. It translates to CASSPAGTSTNTGELFF.

CDR3 in DNA: TGCAGTGCTAGAGGGCTTTTTGCTGAAGCTTTCTTT. Translating gives CSARGLFAEAFF. The chain links TRBV20-1 to TRBJ1-1; no clear D. The CDR3 extends over 12 amino acids. V lost 1 base to trimming and J lost 6 bases, with 9 bases between them. Germline V gene sequence: CDR1 DFQATT, CDR2 SNEGSKA (reference sequence).

About this clonotype itself: A clone one base away is much larger, so this may be a read error. The CDR3 nucleotides read TGTGCCAGCAGCTTGAATACAGGGGGCGTAAACAGTCAGTACTTC. Protein: CASSLNTGGVNSQYF. J is TRBJ2-4 and V is TRBV7-6, with TRBD1 identical over 9 bases. The CDR3 is 15 amino acids. Germline CDR1 reads SGHVS; CDR2 reads FNYEAQ.

This clonotype was counted a few times. V and J are TRBV11-2 and TRBJ2-5; D remains ambiguous. Per germline, CDR1 SGHAT and CDR2 FQNNGV. The CDR3 has 13 residues. The V end lost 2 bases, the J end lost 4 bases, and 8 bases lay between the germline ends. The CDR3 bases are TGTGCCAGCAGCTTAAGAATCGGAGAGACCCAGTACTTC. Residues: CASSLRIGETQYF.

V gene TRBV5-6 combines with J gene TRBJ2-4; possible D gene TRBD1, 5 bases. Germline assignment: CDR1 SGHDT and CDR2 YYEEEE. Deletions cut 4 bases from V and 3 bases from J, with 11 bases between. This CDR3 has 14 amino acids. In DNA form, the CDR3 reads TGTGCCAGCAGCCTGACAGTGGGCAAAAACATTCAGTACTTC. This translates into CASSLTVGKNIQYF.

The chain is built from TRBV6-5 and TRBJ2-1; no clear D gene. V was shortened by 2 bases and J by 6 bases, with 5 bases between the two germline ends. Germline V CDR1 and CDR2: MNHEY, SVGAGI. CDR3 length: 12 residues. CDR3 sequence (DNA): TGTGCCAGCAGTTACCCAGGCAATGAGCAGTTCTTC. It yields the protein CASSYPGNEQFF.

By frequency in the sample, this clonotype is medium-sized. The chain has TRBV4-3 and TRBJ2-5; 8 nucleotides align to TRBD1. This CDR3 spans 17 amino acids. Trimming at V came to 0 bases and at J to 1 base, leaving 7 bases not matched to a gene. CDR1 and CDR2 (germline): LGHNA, YSLEER. CDR3 protein: CASSQDRPGTGQETQYF. The CDR3 DNA sequence: TGCGCCAGCAGCCAAGATCGGCCCGGGACAGGCCAAGAGACCCAGTACTTC.

In this sample, this clonotype turned up a few times. The rearrangement joins TRBV7-2 to TRBJ2-7, with a tentative D call TRBD2 (6 bases). This CDR3 has 15 amino acids. V dropped 0 bases and J dropped 2 bases, with 11 bases sitting between them. The germline CDR1 and CDR2 sequences are SGHTA and FQGNSA. The CDR3 bases are TGTGCCAGCAGCTTAGCTAGCGGTACTACCTACGAGCAGTACTTC. Amino acids: CASSLASGTTYEQYF.

The table lists this clonotype with a few counts. Germline is not matched at one junction end, which may reflect a read error. This CDR3 reads CASSFGGQILHF. The CDR3 DNA is TGTGCCAGCAGCTTCGGCGGACAGATCCTACACTTC. The chain joins TRBV5-6 to TRBJ2-7; a weak D match, TRBD1 (6 bases). The germline V gene encodes CDR1 SGHDT and CDR2 YYEEEE. The CDR3 sequence is 12 residues long.

This sequence joins TRBV4-3 and TRBJ2-7, with 8 bases lining up with TRBD2. This CDR3 contains 16 residues. Trimming cost V 1 base and J 0 bases; bases outside gene matches: 5. CDR1 is LGHNA, CDR2 YSLEER, per germline. For the CDR3, the DNA is TGCGCCAGCAGCCAAGTTAGGACTAGCTTCTCCTACGAGCAGTACTTC. Residues: CASSQVRTSFSYEQYF.

There are many counts of this clonotype. J is TRBJ2-1 and V is TRBV5-5, with 7 positions matching TRBD1. J gave up 10 bases and V 3 bases, and 10 bases lay outside the gene matches. Germline CDR1 SGHKS, CDR2 YYEKEE (reference sequence). The CDR3 sequence is 14 residues long. The CDR3: CASSSMTGLDEQFF. In DNA, the CDR3 is TGTGCCAGCAGCTCAATGACAGGGTTGGACGAGCAGTTCTTC.

This chain links TRBV7-3 with TRBJ2-3; TRBD2 aligns across 8 bases. Germline V gene data show CDR1 as SGHTA and CDR2 as FQGTGA. V was clipped by 2 bases and J by 2 bases; unmatched bases: 6. The CDR3 covers 16 residues. The CDR3 is CASSLRGGFFTDTQYF. The DNA for the CDR3 is TGTGCCAGCAGCTTACGCGGGGGGTTCTTCACAGATACGCAGTATTTT. Together with reference TRBV7-3 and TRBJ2-3, the CDR3 gives the full variable domain: GAGVSQTPSNKVTEKGKYVELRCDPISGHTALYWYRQSLGQGPEFLIYFQGTGAADDSGLPNDRFFAVRPEGSVSTLKIQRTERGDSAVYLCASSLRGGFFTDTQYFGPGTRLTVL.